The 27 T cell receptor beta chains below come from one sample, sequenced in a study of early T cells in non-severe SARS-CoV-2 infection (dated by TCRdb to the early 2020s). Libraries were built with 5' RACE. The listed sequencing device is NextSeq 500. TCRdb handled the public reads itself, with Q25 trimming in fastp and clone calling in MiXCR, and kept productive beta chains. Duplicate CDR3 protein sequences are folded into a single record with the most common DNA and genes. Across this sample there are some 80,000 distinct CDR3 sequences, with approximately 12% seen only once. Jointly, the top ten make up 15% to 18% of the sample. The source was whole blood, collected at baseline. All receptors derive from an adult who was a healthcare worker with PCR-confirmed SARS-CoV-2 infection or an uninfected control (not recorded which). The donor label of this sample is uncertain.

This clonotype was found a few times. This chain uses TRBV9 with TRBJ1-2, with D hard to call. This CDR3 is 14 amino acids long. V lost 2 bases and J lost 2, with 10 bases in between. From germline, CDR1 is SGDLS and CDR2 YYNGEE. The CDR3 loop is CASSVGGTNYGYTF. CDR3 bases: TGTGCCAGCAGCGTCGGAGGAACGAACTATGGCTACACCTTC.

This clonotype was observed many times. DNA for the CDR3: TGCAGTGCTAGGGCAGGGGGCAATGGAAACACCATATATTTT. It specifies CSARAGGNGNTIYF. V usage is TRBV20-1 and J usage is TRBJ1-3; 8 bases align to TRBD1. V shed 3 bases and J 3 bases; nucleotides not matched to a gene: 4. This CDR3 comprises 14 residues. Germline CDR1 is DFQATT and CDR2 is SNEGSKA (reference sequence).

In this sample, this clonotype is medium-sized. This rearrangement joins TRBV7-7 to TRBJ2-1; 7 bases are a match to TRBD2. After removal of 5 bases from V and 0 bases from J, the junction contained 10 bases not matched to a gene. Germline loops: CDR1 SSHAT, CDR2 FNYEAQ (reference sequence). This CDR3 comprises 17 residues. Written as DNA, the CDR3 is TGTGCCAGCAGCCCCTGGGGGGGTACGAGCTCCTACAATGAGCAGTTCTTC. It yields the protein CASSPWGGTSSYNEQFF.

This clonotype has more than one count but fewer than ten. This CDR3 fails to terminate in the conserved phenylalanine or tryptophan, so it likely reflects a read error. The limits of the CDR3 on the DNA are not certain, so only TCRdb's listed CDR3 is given. The V call is TRBV2, the J call TRBJ2-3. The CDR3 is 8 amino acids long, termini counted. Per the germline V gene, CDR1 is SNHLY and CDR2 is FYNNEI. CDR3: CASSFRSY.

This clonotype has just a few counts. This chain connects TRBV7-2 to TRBJ1-1; 8 nucleotides align to TRBD1. This CDR3 spans 18 amino acids. The germline V gene has CDR1 SGHTA and CDR2 FQGNSA. V lost 2 bases, J lost 4 bases, and 15 bases stayed unmatched. CDR3: CASSLMVFTRGRGTEAFF. The CDR3 nucleotides read TGTGCCAGCAGCTTAATGGTCTTCACCAGGGGGCGAGGCACTGAAGCTTTCTTT.

The chain joins TRBV20-1 to TRBJ2-3, with TRBD2 matching 7 bases. Germline V CDR1 and CDR2: DFQATT, SNEGSKA (reference sequence). This CDR3 is 11 amino acids long. The ends lost 3 bases at V and 7 bases at J; junction bases unmatched: 1. The CDR3 DNA reads as TGCAGTGCTAGGGGAGGGAATACGCAGTATTTT. It translates to CSARGGNTQYF.

This clonotype turned up a few times. This rearrangement joins TRBV18 to TRBJ1-2; the D is unclear. Germline CDR1 is KGHSH and CDR2 is LQKENI. The ends were cut back, 3 bases at V and 2 bases at J, with 4 bases in the middle. This CDR3 contains 12 residues. The CDR3 coding sequence is TGTGCCAGCTCACCCTCCAACTATGGCTACACCTTC. It is translated as CASSPSNYGYTF.

This clonotype was counted many times. The V call is TRBV6-1, the J call TRBJ1-1; D is unresolved. Germline V CDR1 and CDR2: MNHNS, SASEGT. Trimming shortened V by 3 bases and J by 0 bases, and 5 bases separated the two germline ends. The CDR3 runs 13 residues. CDR3 sequence (DNA): TGTGCCAGCAGTGAGGGTTTGAACACTGAAGCTTTCTTT. It codes for CASSEGLNTEAFF.

This clonotype was found a few times. The V call is TRBV7-2, the J call TRBJ2-5; no clear D. This CDR3 has 14 residues. Trimming removed 3 bases at V and 5 bases at J, with 13 bases between. Germline V gene sequence: CDR1 SGHTA, CDR2 FQGNSA. Here the CDR3 DNA reads TGTGCCAGCAGCTTGGGGTCGCCTCGGGAGACCCAGTACTTC. It yields the protein CASSLGSPRETQYF.

The V and J genes are TRBV27 and TRBJ2-7; 7 nucleotides align to TRBD2. CDR1 is MNHEY and CDR2 is SMNVEV in the germline V gene (reference sequence). Trimming cost V 1 base and J 5 bases; bases outside gene matches: 8. The CDR3 runs 15 residues. CDR3 amino acids: CASSLWGGSRNEQYF. CDR3 in DNA: TGTGCCAGCAGTTTATGGGGCGGGAGTCGGAACGAGCAGTACTTC.

The chain links TRBV5-6 to TRBJ2-5; D is tentatively TRBD1 or TRBD2 (6 bases each). Germline lookup yields CDR1 SGHDT and CDR2 YYEEEE. Trimming cost V 4 bases and J 5 bases, with 15 bases left between them. This CDR3 spans 14 amino acids. CDR3 DNA: TGTGCCAGCAGCCCGGGGGCACTGGAGGAGACCCAGTACTTC. Amino acids: CASSPGALEETQYF.

CDR3 protein: CASSLTTLAGGPTDTQYF. In DNA, the CDR3 is TGTGCCAGCAGTCTAACCACACTAGCGGGGGGGCCCACAGATACGCAGTATTTT. The rearrangement joins TRBV27 to TRBJ2-3, with TRBD2 matching over 13 bases. Germline V gene lookup returns CDR1 MNHEY and CDR2 SMNVEV (reference sequence). The length of the CDR3 is 18 residues. V lost 5 bases to trimming and J lost 2 bases; unmatched junction nucleotides: 10.

The table lists this clonotype with many counts. The V gene is TRBV6-5, the J gene TRBJ2-1; D perhaps matches TRBD2 (5 bases). The ends were cut back, 4 bases at V and 0 bases at J, with 10 bases in the middle. The CDR3 sequence is 15 residues long. Germline CDR1 reads MNHEY; CDR2 reads SVGAGI. The CDR3 reads CASSWRASSYNEQFF. The CDR3 DNA reads as TGTGCCAGCAGTTGGCGGGCAAGCTCCTACAATGAGCAGTTCTTC.

This clonotype was detected once. The chain carries TRBV29-1 and TRBJ2-1; no reliable D call. V dropped 5 bases and J dropped 8 bases, with 13 bases sitting between them. Germline V gene data show CDR1 as SQVTM and CDR2 as ANQGSEA. The CDR3 extends over 12 amino acids. The CDR3: CSVKGINDEQFF. The CDR3 coding sequence is TGCAGCGTTAAAGGGATTAACGATGAGCAGTTCTTC.

For the CDR3, the DNA is TGTGCCAGCAGCCAGACAACGATTGGGCCGGGAATTCGAACTAATGAAAAACTGTTTTTT. It translates to CASSQTTIGPGIRTNEKLFF. V is TRBV5-5 and J is TRBJ1-4; D unresolved. V lost 4 bases and J lost 1, with 26 bases in between. From germline, CDR1 is SGHKS and CDR2 YYEKEE (reference sequence). This CDR3 contains 20 residues.

The rearrangement links TRBV24-1 to TRBJ2-5, with 7 bases aligning to TRBD1. The CDR3 runs to 15 residues. CDR1 is KGHDR, CDR2 SFDVKD, per germline. The J segment lost 3 bases and the V segment lost 3 bases, leaving 6 bases of the junction unmatched. The CDR3 spells CATSDPGQKEETQYF. The CDR3 coding sequence is TGTGCCACCAGTGATCCGGGACAGAAGGAAGAGACCCAGTACTTC.

CDR3 bases: TGTGCCAGCAGTACCTACTTACAAGTTAACTATGGCTACACCTTC. It is translated as CASSTYLQVNYGYTF. This sequence joins TRBV6-6 and TRBJ1-2, with D hard to call. There are 15 residues in the CDR3. Germline-derived CDR1 and CDR2 are MNHNY and SVGAGI (reference sequence). V gave up 5 bases and J gave up 1 base, with 14 bases separating them.

This clonotype was seen a handful of times. In nucleotides, the CDR3 is TGCAGCGTGCCCCGGTTTAGCTCTTACTACAATGAGCAGTTCTTC. Translated, it gives CSVPRFSSYYNEQFF. This chain connects TRBV29-1 to TRBJ2-1; no clear D. Trimming removed 6 bases from V and 3 bases from J, with 18 bases in between. The V gene's germline CDR1 is SQVTM and CDR2 ANQGSEA. The CDR3 covers 15 residues.

This clonotype was detected a few times. The CDR3 DNA is TGTGCCAGCAGCCCGGGACTAGCGGGGCCCGGGGAGCTGTTTTTT. Translated, it gives CASSPGLAGPGELFF. J is TRBJ2-2 and V is TRBV5-4; the match to TRBD2 covers 13 bases. Germline loops: CDR1 SGHNT, CDR2 YYREEE (reference sequence). The CDR3 length is 15 residues. V shed 4 bases and J 6 bases; nucleotides not matched to a gene: 3.

The chain uses TRBV28 and TRBJ1-1; the D is unclear. The germline V gene encodes CDR1 MDHEN and CDR2 SYDVKM. Trimming pared 0 bases from V and 6 bases from J, leaving 5 bases between. The CDR3 runs 12 residues. The CDR3 nucleotides are TGTGCCAGCAGTTTATGGTTATCTGAAGCTTTCTTT. It is translated as CASSLWLSEAFF. The variable domain in full, with the rest retrieved from reference TRBV28 and TRBJ1-1, is DVKVTQSSRYLVKRTGEKVFLECVQDMDHENMFWYRQDPGLGLRLIYFSYDVKMKEKGDIPEGYSVSREKKERFSLILESASTNQTSMYLCASSLWLSEAFFGQGTRLTVV.

This sequence joins TRBV7-2 and TRBJ1-6, with D unresolved. V lost 5 bases and J 13 bases, leaving 3 bases between the germline ends. The CDR3 sequence is 9 residues long. Per the germline V gene, CDR1 is SGHTA and CDR2 is FQGNSA. The chain's CDR3 is CASSPPLHF. The CDR3 region has the DNA TGTGCCAGCAGCCCGCCCCTCCACTTT. Based on the CDR3 plus reference TRBV7-2 and TRBJ1-6, the full variable domain is GAGVSQSPSNKVTEKGKDVELRCDPISGHTALYWYRQSLGQGLEFLIYFQGNSAPDKSGLPSDRFSAERTGGSVSTLTIQRTQQEDSAVYLCASSPPLHFGNGTRLTVT.

There are many counts of this clonotype. The chain is built from TRBV29-1 and TRBJ2-7; D is undetermined. The CDR3 loop spans 11 amino acids. Looked up from germline, CDR1 is SQVTM and CDR2 is ANQGSEA. The V end lost 5 bases, the J end lost 0 bases, and 5 bases lay between the germline ends. Here the CDR3 reads CSVYNSYEQYF. The CDR3 region has the DNA TGCAGCGTTTACAACTCCTACGAGCAGTACTTC.

The V call is TRBV19, the J call TRBJ2-3; D remains ambiguous. The CDR3 is made up of 12 amino acids. The germline CDR1 and CDR2 sequences are LNHDA and SQIVND (reference sequence). V was cut by 6 bases and J by 5 bases, with 9 bases left in between. CDR3 loop: CASSKVVDTQYF. In DNA form, the CDR3 reads TGTGCCAGTAGCAAGGTCGTAGATACGCAGTATTTT.

This clonotype was observed a handful of times. CDR3 residues: CASSLVVGMETQYF. CDR3 nucleotides: TGTGCCAGCAGCTTAGTTGTAGGAATGGAGACCCAGTACTTC. The chain recombines TRBV7-7 with TRBJ2-5; unclear D gene. The germline V gene has CDR1 SSHAT and CDR2 FNYEAQ (reference sequence). V was pared by 1 base and J by 5 bases, with 11 bases between. The CDR3 has 14 amino acids.

The chain couples TRBV4-1 to TRBJ1-1; no reliable D call. CDR1 MGHRA and CDR2 YSYEKL come from the germline V gene. The CDR3 is 14 amino acids. V was pared by 4 bases and J by 5 bases, with 14 bases between. The CDR3 sequence is CASSPPWTATEAFF. The DNA for the CDR3 is TGCGCCAGCAGCCCGCCTTGGACGGCTACTGAAGCTTTCTTT.

This sequence joins TRBV2 and TRBJ2-5, with 8 bases lining up with TRBD1. This CDR3 has 12 amino acids. V shed 6 bases, J shed 5 bases, and the junction held 2 bases outside the gene matches. Germline lookup yields CDR1 SNHLY and CDR2 FYNNEI. The CDR3 loop is CASRDREETQYF. In DNA, the CDR3 is TGTGCCAGCAGGGACAGGGAGGAGACCCAGTACTTC.

The chain carries TRBV14 and TRBJ2-1; no firm D call. Trimming left V 1 base short and J 6 bases short, with 10 bases between. Germline V gene lookup returns CDR1 SGHDN and CDR2 FVKESK. The CDR3 extends over 14 amino acids. CDR3 amino acids: CASSQGLGLNEQFF. The CDR3 DNA reads as TGTGCCAGCAGCCAAGGGCTGGGCCTCAATGAGCAGTTCTTC.